This T cell receptor (beta chain) is drawn from a study of T cells in Graves' hyperthyroidism and ophthalmopathy. TCR beta CDR3 regions were amplified from RNA. The HTBI primer set served for first-round RT-PCR of the TCR CDR3. TCRdb re-called the multiplex PCR reads through MiXCR, storing one row per CDR3 protein. The table includes fewer than 900,000 distinct CDR3 sequences, 15% to 20% detected once. This clonotype came up many times. The CDR3 consists of 16 residues. Germline CDR1 is SEHNR and CDR2 is FQNEAQ (reference sequence). Between the trimmed V and J ends, which lost 1 base and 7 bases, there was a span of 17 bases.

The clonotype comes from a man younger than 30 with Graves' hyperthyroidism. J is TRBJ2-1 and V is TRBV7-9; either TRBD1 or TRBD2 may supply D (5 bases each). Material: blood. CDR3 in amino acids: CASSLGSVNPGNEQFF. DNA of the CDR3: TGTGCCAGCAGCTTAGGTAGCGTCAACCCAGGGAATGAGCAGTTCTTC.